This TCR beta chain was obtained from a study of response to subunit inactivated influenza vaccine. Study-wide points: Every seasonal influenza vaccination brings in few new T cells, the authors suggested.

Germline CDR1 and CDR2: DFQATT and SNEGSKA (reference sequence). Trimming cost V 3 bases and J 6 bases, with 11 bases left between them. The CDR3 runs 12 residues. This clonotype was detected a few times. What it binds is unknown. TCRdb re-called the RT-PCR reads with MiXCR, one entry per CDR3 protein. Of around 530,000 distinct CDR3 sequences listed, 12% are singletons. The genes are TRBV20-1 and TRBJ1-2; no reliable D call. The sequenced sample was PBMCs from blood, obtained on the day of vaccination. This TCR derives from a man aged 45-60 years who received an inactivated influenza vaccine. In DNA, the CDR3 is TGCAGTGCTAGGATGGGAGGGAATGGCTACACCTTC. Its translation: CSARMGGNGYTF.